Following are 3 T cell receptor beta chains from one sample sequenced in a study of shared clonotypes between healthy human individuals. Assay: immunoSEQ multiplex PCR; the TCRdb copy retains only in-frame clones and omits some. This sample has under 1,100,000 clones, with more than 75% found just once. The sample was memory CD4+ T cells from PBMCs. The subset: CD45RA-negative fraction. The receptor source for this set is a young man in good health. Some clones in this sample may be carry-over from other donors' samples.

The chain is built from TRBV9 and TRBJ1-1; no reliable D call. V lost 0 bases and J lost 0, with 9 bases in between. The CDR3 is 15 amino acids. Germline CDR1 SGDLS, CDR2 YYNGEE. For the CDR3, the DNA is TGTGCCAGCAGCGTAGGAGGGCAGATGAACACTGAAGCTTTCTTT. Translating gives CASSVGGQMNTEAFF.

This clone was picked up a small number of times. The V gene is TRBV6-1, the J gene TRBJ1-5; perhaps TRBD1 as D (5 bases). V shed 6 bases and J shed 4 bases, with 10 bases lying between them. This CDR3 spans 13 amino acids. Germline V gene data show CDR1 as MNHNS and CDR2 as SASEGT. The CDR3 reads CASRWGVNQPQHF. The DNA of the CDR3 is TGTGCCAGCAGGTGGGGGGTTAATCAGCCCCAGCATTTT.

The CDR3 sequence is CASSLRGYYNYGYTF. The CDR3 region has the DNA TGCGCCAGCAGCCTAAGGGGGTACTATAACTATGGCTACACCTTC. V and J are TRBV4-1 and TRBJ1-2, with a weak D call TRBD1 (6 bases). This CDR3 region has 15 residues. The germline V gene encodes CDR1 MGHRA and CDR2 YSYEKL. The V gene lost 4 bases and the J gene lost 1 base, with 13 bases spanning the gap.